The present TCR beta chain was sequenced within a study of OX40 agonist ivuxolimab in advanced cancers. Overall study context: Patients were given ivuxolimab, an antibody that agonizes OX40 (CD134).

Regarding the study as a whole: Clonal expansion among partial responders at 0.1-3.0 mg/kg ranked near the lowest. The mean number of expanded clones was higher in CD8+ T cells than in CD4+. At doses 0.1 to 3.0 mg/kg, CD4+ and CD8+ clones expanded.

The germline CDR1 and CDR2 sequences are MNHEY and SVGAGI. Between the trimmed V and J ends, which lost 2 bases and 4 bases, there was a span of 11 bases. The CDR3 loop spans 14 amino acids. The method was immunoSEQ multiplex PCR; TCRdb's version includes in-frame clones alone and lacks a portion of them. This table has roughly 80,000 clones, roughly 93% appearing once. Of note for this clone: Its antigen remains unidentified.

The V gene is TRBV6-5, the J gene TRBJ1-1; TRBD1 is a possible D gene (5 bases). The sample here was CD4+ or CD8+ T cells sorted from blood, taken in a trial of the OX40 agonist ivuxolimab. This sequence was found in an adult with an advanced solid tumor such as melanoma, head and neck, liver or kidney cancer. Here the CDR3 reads CASSYVGPGTEAFF. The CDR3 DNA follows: TGTGCCAGCAGTTACGTGGGGCCCGGCACTGAAGCTTTCTTT.